Listed below are T cell receptor beta chains from one sample, sequenced in a study of STAT3 mutations in large granular lymphocyte leukemia. TCRdb's table, derived via immunoSEQ multiplex PCR, lists solely in-frame clones and lacks some. The repertoire holds about 5,400 clones, roughly 50% seen once, with roughly 60% in the top ten. Sequenced input: peripheral blood mononuclear cells. Every receptor here comes from a woman in her 70s with T-cell large granular lymphocyte leukemia. Some clones in this sample may be carry-over from other donors' samples. CDR3s include the opening cysteine and the closing phenylalanine or tryptophan. The order of the fields is CDR3 DNA, CDR3 protein, clone size, D gene, J gene, V gene, CDR3 length. A D gene is named only where the DNA matches it firmly. Clone sizes are given selectively: once, few, many, or a class where the clone is expanded.

TGTGCCTGGACCCCGGGACAGGGCTTCACCCTTGATTGGGGCTACACCTTC	CAWTPGQGFTLDWGYTF	NA	TRBD1	TRBJ1-2	TRBV30	17
TGTGCCAGCAGCTCACAGGGGGCAGGGTCTTATGGCTACACCTTC	CASSSQGAGSYGYTF	NA	TRBD1	TRBJ1-2	TRBV7-9	15
TGTGCCAGCAGTCCCTCAGGTTATCGGGGCACAGATACGCAGTATTTT	CASSPSGYRGTDTQYF	NA	NA	TRBJ2-3	TRBV6-6	16
TGTGCCAGCCGAGGAGGCCCTGGCGGGGATCAGCCCCAGCATTTT	CASRGGPGGDQPQHF	few	NA	TRBJ1-5	TRBV18	15
TGTGCCAGCAGCTTAGTTTGGGGCAGGGCGAACACCGGGGAGCTGTTTTTT	CASSLVWGRANTGELFF	large	NA	TRBJ2-2	TRBV11-3	17
TGTGCCAGCAGTGTAGCGGGATCCAACTCCTACGAGCAGTACTTC	CASSVAGSNSYEQYF	NA	TRBD2	TRBJ2-7	TRBV7-2	15
TGTGCCAGCTCAACTGACAGGGATGGCACTGAAGCTTTCTTT	CASSTDRDGTEAFF	few	TRBD1	TRBJ1-1	TRBV18	14
TGCAGCGTTGGTGACAGAGGTTATGGCTACACCTTC	CSVGDRGYGYTF	few	NA	TRBJ1-2	TRBV29-1	12
TGTGCCAGCTCCCCTCCGGGGCGGACTGAAGCTTTCTTT	CASSPPGRTEAFF	NA	NA	TRBJ1-1	TRBV18	13
TGTGCCTGGAGTAGTTTGGGGGGAGGGAACACTGAAGCTTTCTTT	CAWSSLGGGNTEAFF	NA	NA	TRBJ1-1	TRBV30	15
TGCAGCGCCCGGGCGGGACTCACAGATACGCAGTATTTT	CSARAGLTDTQYF	NA	NA	TRBJ2-3	TRBV29-1	13
TGCGCCAGCACCCGGGACACCCAAATTCTCACCTTC	CASTRDTQILTF	few	NA	TRBJ1-2	TRBV5-1	12
TGCAGCGTTGTCGACCCAGGGACGGGTGGCTACACCTTC	CSVVDPGTGGYTF	NA	NA	TRBJ1-2	TRBV29-1	13
TGCGCCAGCACCGTCACGCCGGGACAGGGCTACGAGCAGTACTTC	CASTVTPGQGYEQYF	few	TRBD1	TRBJ2-7	TRBV5-1	15
TGTGCCAGCAGTTTAGGGCGGGAAATGGGCGAGCAGTACTTC	CASSLGREMGEQYF	NA	NA	TRBJ2-7	TRBV27	14
TGTGCCAGCTCACAGTCAGGGCAGCGCACAGATACGCAGTATTTT	CASSQSGQRTDTQYF	once	NA	TRBJ2-3	TRBV18	15
TGTGCCAGCAGCTTGGACGGGAGGGCCGGCTACACCTTC	CASSLDGRAGYTF	NA	NA	TRBJ1-2	TRBV7-9	13
TGCGCCAGCAGCTTGGACGGGGGATCCTACAATGAGCAGTTCTTC	CASSLDGGSYNEQFF	NA	NA	TRBJ2-1	TRBV5-1	15
TGTGCCATCAGACCGGGACAGGGCTTAAGCGAGCAGTACTTC	CAIRPGQGLSEQYF	NA	TRBD1	TRBJ2-7	TRBV10-3	14
TGCGCAATCCCCCAGCAGGACGCCTACGAGCAGTACTTC	CAIPQQDAYEQYF	few	NA	TRBJ2-7	TRBV29-1	13
TGCAGCCGGGGGATCGAGCAGTACTTC	CSRGIEQYF	NA	NA	TRBJ2-7	TRBV20-1	9
TGTGCCAGCAGCGGAGGGGTGGGCACTGAAGCTTTCTTT	CASSGGVGTEAFF	once	NA	TRBJ1-1	TRBV5-4	13
TGTGCCTGGAGTGCCGGTAACTATGGCTACACCTTC	CAWSAGNYGYTF	few	NA	TRBJ1-2	TRBV30	12
TGCAGCGTTGTAAATGGGGAAACCTACGAGCAGTACTTC	CSVVNGETYEQYF	NA	NA	TRBJ2-7	TRBV29-1	13
TGTGCCTGGACGACCGGGACAGGCAGTTTACCCCAGTACTTC	CAWTTGTGSLPQYF	few	TRBD1	TRBJ2-5	TRBV30	14
TGTGCCTGGAGTGTTAGCTACGAGCAGTACTTC	CAWSVSYEQYF	few	NA	TRBJ2-7	TRBV30	11
TGTGCCTGGAGACAGGGGACCAACTATGGCTACACCTTC	CAWRQGTNYGYTF	NA	TRBD1	TRBJ1-2	TRBV30	13
TGTGCCAGCTCAGCCTTACTAGCGGGAGGCCGCAATGAGCAGTTCTTC	CASSALLAGGRNEQFF	NA	TRBD2	TRBJ2-1	TRBV18	16
TGTGCCTGGGGCGACAGGGCAAATGGCTACACCTTC	CAWGDRANGYTF	NA	TRBD1	TRBJ1-2	TRBV30	12
TGTGCCAGCAGCGGGACAGGTAGCAATCAGCCCCAGCATTTT	CASSGTGSNQPQHF	medium-sized	TRBD1	TRBJ1-5	TRBV7-9	14
TGTGCCAGCAGCTTGGACGAGGGAGCAGTATACAATGAGCAGTTCTTC	CASSLDEGAVYNEQFF	NA	NA	TRBJ2-1	TRBV5-4	16
TGTGCCAGCTCACCGGGACAGGACTCTGGAAACACCATATATTTT	CASSPGQDSGNTIYF	NA	TRBD1	TRBJ1-3	TRBV18	15
TGTGCCAGCAGCCCCGGACAGGGCGACCAAGAGACCCAGTACTTC	CASSPGQGDQETQYF	few	TRBD1	TRBJ2-5	TRBV5-4	15
TGTGCCAGCAGCGTAGGCCCTAGCGGGTACCAAGAGACCCAGTACTTC	CASSVGPSGYQETQYF	few	TRBD2	TRBJ2-5	TRBV9	16
TGTGCCAGCAGCAGGGACAGGGAGGGGACCCAGTACTTC	CASSRDREGTQYF	NA	TRBD1	TRBJ2-5	TRBV5-4	13
TGTGCCAGCTCCGACGGACTAGCGGGGGTCCAAGAGACCCAGTACTTC	CASSDGLAGVQETQYF	few	TRBD2	TRBJ2-5	TRBV18	16
TGTGCCAGCTCACCTGCAGGCAGCTATGGCTACACCTTC	CASSPAGSYGYTF	NA	NA	TRBJ1-2	TRBV18	13
TGTGCCAGCACCAAGGGCCTCGGCTCCTACGAGCAGTACTTC	CASTKGLGSYEQYF	NA	NA	TRBJ2-7	TRBV7-2	14
TGTGCCAGCAGTGAAAAGGGGGCCGTGAGAGGAGCTTTCTTT	CASSEKGAVRGAFF	NA	TRBD1	TRBJ1-1	TRBV6-1	14